This T cell receptor beta chain was recorded in a study of blood T cell repertoires in COVID-19. Study as a whole: Nucleic acid was either cDNA or gDNA, and it came from T cells, B-cell-depleted T cells, or PBMCs.

Deletions cut 2 bases from V and 0 bases from J, with 14 bases between. CDR3 length: 16 amino acids. Germline-derived CDR1 and CDR2 are LGHNA and YSLEER. This clone was found a few times. Clones were read by immunoSEQ multiplex PCR, and TCRdb kept only the in-frame ones, dropping some. The repertoire holds roughly 40,000 clones, 79% seen once, with roughly a third in the top ten. Material for sequencing was peripheral blood. V gene TRBV4-3 combines with J gene TRBJ2-7, with D possibly matching TRBD2 (6 bases). The sequence was collected from a woman aged 80 or older with acute or convalescent COVID-19. In nucleotides, the CDR3 is TGCGCCAGCAGCCAATGGTTCGGGGGTGTCTCCTACGAGCAGTACTTC. This encodes CASSQWFGGVSYEQYF.